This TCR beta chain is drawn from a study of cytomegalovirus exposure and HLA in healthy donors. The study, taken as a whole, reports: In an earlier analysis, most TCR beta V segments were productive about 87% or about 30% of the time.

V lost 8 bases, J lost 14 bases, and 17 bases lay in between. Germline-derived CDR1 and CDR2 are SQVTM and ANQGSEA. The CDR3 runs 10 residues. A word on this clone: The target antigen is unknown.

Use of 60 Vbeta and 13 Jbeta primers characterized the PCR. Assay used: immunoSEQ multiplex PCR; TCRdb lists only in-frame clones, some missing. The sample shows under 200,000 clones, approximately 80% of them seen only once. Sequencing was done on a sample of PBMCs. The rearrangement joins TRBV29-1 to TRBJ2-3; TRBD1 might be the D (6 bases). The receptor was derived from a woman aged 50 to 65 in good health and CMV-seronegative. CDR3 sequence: CSYRDTRMYF. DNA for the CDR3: TGCAGCTACCGGGACACAAGAATGTATTTT.